This is a list of T cell receptor beta chains from one sample in a study of T-cell reconstitution after alpha-beta-depleted transplantation in children. A single record per CDR3 protein comes from TCRdb applying MiXCR to the PCR reads. Of around 700,000 distinct CDR3 sequences in the sample, 10% to 15% are singletons; the top ten hold 0.79%. Sequencing was performed on PBMCs, taken before TCRalphabeta/CD19-depleted stem cell transplant. The origin of the receptors is a girl aged 2 to 10 with congenital amegakaryocytic thrombocytopenia, due to receive a stem cell transplant. Both conserved end residues are part of each CDR3. Each record gives: J gene, CDR3 length, V gene, CDR3 protein.

TRBJ2-3,11,TRBV12-3/TRBV12-4,CASLRSDTQYF
TRBJ1-1,15,TRBV5-1,CASSTSPGALAEAFF
TRBJ2-1,15,TRBV6-5,CASSFRVAGENEQFF
TRBJ1-5,13,TRBV20-1,CSARADRDQPQHF
TRBJ1-5,11,TRBV29-1,CSVKVGVWQHF
TRBJ2-7,12,TRBV20-1,CSAGTGFYEQYF
TRBJ1-1,16,TRBV4-1,CASSQVSSTGEGEAFF
TRBJ2-3,13,TRBV20-1,CSVRLAATDTQYF
TRBJ2-5,16,TRBV5-1,CASSPPLAGTQETQYF
TRBJ2-6,17,TRBV29-1,CSVVDRAGFAGANVLTF
TRBJ2-1,15,TRBV20-1,CSARDTLAYYNEQFF
TRBJ2-7,16,TRBV20-1,CSAEGTSGSTSYEQYF
TRBJ2-3,15,TRBV28,CASSPRVAHTDTQYF
TRBJ2-3,11,TRBV20-1,CSAQDTDTQYF
TRBJ2-3,17,TRBV27,CASSPPRTSGSTDTQYF
TRBJ1-1,13,TRBV4-1,CASSQGVWVGAFF
TRBJ1-1,13,TRBV20-1,CSADRDKNTEAFF
TRBJ2-7,14,TRBV18,CASSPGQGLNEQYF
TRBJ2-5,13,TRBV7-9,CASSLESASTQYF
TRBJ1-1,14,TRBV5-1,CASSLDVRDTEAFF